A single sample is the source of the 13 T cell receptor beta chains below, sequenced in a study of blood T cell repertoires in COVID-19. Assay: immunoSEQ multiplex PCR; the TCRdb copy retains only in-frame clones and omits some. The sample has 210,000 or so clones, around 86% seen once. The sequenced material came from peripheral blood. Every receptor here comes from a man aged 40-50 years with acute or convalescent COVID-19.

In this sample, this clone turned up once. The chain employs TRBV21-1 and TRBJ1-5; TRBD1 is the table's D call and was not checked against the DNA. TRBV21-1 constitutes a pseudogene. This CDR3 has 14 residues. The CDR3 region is CASSKWKGGQPQHF. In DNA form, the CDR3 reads TGTGCCAGCAGCAAATGGAAAGGGGGTCAGCCCCAGCATTTT.

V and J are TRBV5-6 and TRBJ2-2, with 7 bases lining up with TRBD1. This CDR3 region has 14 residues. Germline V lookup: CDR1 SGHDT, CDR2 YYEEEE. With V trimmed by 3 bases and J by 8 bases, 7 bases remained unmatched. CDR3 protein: CASSWTGVSGELFF. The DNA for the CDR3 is TGTGCCAGCAGCTGGACAGGCGTCTCGGGGGAGCTGTTTTTT.

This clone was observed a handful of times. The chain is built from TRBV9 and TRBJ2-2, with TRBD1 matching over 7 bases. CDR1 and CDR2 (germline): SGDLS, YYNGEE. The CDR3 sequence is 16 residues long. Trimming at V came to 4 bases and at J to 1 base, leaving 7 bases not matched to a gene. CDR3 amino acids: CASSSGGRVNTGELFF. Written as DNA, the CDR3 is TGTGCCAGCAGCTCAGGGGGTAGGGTGAACACCGGGGAGCTGTTTTTT.

The CDR3 DNA reads TGTGCCAGCACCCTCCACAGGTTCCTCTATGGCTACACCTTC. Its protein product is CASTLHRFLYGYTF. The V and J genes are TRBV11-2 and TRBJ1-2; TRBD1 is a possible D gene (5 bases). The germline gives CDR1 SGHAT, CDR2 FQNNGV. Trimming cost V 7 bases and J 4 bases, with 16 bases left between them. This CDR3 has 14 residues.

Here the CDR3 reads CASSLARGARHGYTF. CDR3 in DNA: TGCGCCAGCAGCTTGGCCAGGGGGGCTCGTCATGGCTACACCTTC. This chain uses TRBV5-1 with TRBJ1-2; 7 bases fit TRBD1. The V and J ends lost 0 bases and 6 bases, in that order; junction bases with no gene match: 8. The CDR3 has 15 residues. Per germline, CDR1 SGHRS and CDR2 YFSETQ.

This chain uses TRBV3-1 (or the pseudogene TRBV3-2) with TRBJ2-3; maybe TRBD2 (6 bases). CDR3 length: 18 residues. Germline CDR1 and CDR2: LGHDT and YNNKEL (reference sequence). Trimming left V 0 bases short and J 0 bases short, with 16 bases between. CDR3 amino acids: CASSQDLWGTGSTDTQYF. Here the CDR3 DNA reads TGTGCCAGCAGCCAAGATCTGTGGGGGACTGGGAGCACAGATACGCAGTATTTT.

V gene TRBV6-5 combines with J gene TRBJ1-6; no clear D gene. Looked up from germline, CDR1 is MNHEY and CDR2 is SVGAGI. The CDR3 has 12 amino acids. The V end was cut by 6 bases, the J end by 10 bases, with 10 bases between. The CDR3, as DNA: TGTGCCAGCAGGGATTTGCGGTCACCCCTCCACTTT. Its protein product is CASRDLRSPLHF.

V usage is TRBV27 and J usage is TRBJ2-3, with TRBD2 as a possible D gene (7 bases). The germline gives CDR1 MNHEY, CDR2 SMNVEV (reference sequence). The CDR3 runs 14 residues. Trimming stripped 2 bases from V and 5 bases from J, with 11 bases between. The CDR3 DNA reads TGTGCCAGCAGTTTAGGGGGGGGCGGAGATACGCAGTATTTT. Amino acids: CASSLGGGGDTQYF.

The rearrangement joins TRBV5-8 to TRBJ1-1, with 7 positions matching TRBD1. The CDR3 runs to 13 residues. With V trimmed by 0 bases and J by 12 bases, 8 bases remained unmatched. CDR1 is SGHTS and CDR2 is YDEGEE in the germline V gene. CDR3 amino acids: CASSLAGTAKTFF. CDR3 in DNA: TGTGCCAGCAGCTTGGCCGGGACAGCGAAAACTTTCTTT.

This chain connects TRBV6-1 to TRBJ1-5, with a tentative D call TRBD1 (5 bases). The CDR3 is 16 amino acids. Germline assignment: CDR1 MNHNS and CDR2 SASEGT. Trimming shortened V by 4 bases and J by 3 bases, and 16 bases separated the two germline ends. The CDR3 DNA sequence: TGTGCCAGCAGTGTCGCGGGACCGCTAATCAATCAGCCCCAGCATTTT. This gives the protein CASSVAGPLINQPQHF.

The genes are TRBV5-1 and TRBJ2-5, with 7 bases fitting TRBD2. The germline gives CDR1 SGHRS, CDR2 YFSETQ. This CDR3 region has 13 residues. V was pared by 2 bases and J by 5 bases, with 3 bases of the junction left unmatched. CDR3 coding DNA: TGCGCCAGCAGCTTTCTGGGAGGGGAGACCCAGTACTTC. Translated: CASSFLGGETQYF.

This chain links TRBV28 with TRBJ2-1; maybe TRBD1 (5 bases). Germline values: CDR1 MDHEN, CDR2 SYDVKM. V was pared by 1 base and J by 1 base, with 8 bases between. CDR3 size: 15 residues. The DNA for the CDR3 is TGTGCCAGCAGTTTATCGGACATATCCTACAATGAGCAGTTCTTC. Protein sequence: CASSLSDISYNEQFF.

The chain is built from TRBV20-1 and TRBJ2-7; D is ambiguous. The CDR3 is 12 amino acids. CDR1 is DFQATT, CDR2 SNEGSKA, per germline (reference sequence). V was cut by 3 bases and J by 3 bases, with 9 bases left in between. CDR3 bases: TGCAGTGCTAGTCCTATAAACTACGAGCAGTACTTC. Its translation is CSASPINYEQYF.